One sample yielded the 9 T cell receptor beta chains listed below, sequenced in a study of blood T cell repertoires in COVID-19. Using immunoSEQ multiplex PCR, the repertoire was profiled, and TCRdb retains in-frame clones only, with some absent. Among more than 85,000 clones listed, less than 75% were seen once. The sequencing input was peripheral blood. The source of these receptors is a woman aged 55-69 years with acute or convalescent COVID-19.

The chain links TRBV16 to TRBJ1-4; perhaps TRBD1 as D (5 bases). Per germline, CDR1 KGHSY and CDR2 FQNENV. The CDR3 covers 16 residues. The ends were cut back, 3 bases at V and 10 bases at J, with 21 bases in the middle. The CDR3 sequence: CASSQPLMGTRGKLFF. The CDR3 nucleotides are TGTGCCAGCAGCCAGCCCCTCATGGGGACTCGGGGAAAACTGTTTTTT.

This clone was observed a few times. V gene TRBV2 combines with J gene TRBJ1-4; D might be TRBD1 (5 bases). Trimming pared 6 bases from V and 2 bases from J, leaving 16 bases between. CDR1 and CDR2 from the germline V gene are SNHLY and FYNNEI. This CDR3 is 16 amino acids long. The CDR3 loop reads CASSRTGRGTNEKLFF. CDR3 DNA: TGTGCCAGCAGCAGGACTGGTCGGGGGACTAATGAAAAACTGTTTTTT.

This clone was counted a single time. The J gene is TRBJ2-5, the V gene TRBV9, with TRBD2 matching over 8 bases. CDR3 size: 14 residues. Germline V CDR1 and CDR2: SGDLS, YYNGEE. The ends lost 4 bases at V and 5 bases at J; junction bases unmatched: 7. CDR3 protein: CASSQTGGAETQYF. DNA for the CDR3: TGTGCCAGCAGCCAGACCGGGGGGGCGGAGACCCAGTACTTC.

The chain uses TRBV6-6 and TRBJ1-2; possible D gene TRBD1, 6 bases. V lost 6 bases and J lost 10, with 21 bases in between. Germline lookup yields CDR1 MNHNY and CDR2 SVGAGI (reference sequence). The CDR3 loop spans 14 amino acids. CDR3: CASRDRDTERDYTF. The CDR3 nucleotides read TGTGCCAGCAGAGACCGGGACACTGAACGGGACTACACCTTC.

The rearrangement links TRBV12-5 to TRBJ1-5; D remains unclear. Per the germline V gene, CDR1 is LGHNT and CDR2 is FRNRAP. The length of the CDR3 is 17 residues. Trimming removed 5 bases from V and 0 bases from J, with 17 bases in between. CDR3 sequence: CASGPLIARDSNQPQHF. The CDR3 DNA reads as TGTGCTAGTGGTCCCCTGATAGCGCGGGATAGCAATCAGCCCCAGCATTTT.

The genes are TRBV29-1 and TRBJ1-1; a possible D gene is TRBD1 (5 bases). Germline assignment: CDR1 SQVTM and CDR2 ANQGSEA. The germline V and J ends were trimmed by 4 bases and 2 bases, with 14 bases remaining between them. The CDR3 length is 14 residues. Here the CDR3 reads CSVARAAHNTEAFF. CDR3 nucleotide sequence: TGCAGCGTTGCCAGGGCAGCACACAACACTGAAGCTTTCTTT.

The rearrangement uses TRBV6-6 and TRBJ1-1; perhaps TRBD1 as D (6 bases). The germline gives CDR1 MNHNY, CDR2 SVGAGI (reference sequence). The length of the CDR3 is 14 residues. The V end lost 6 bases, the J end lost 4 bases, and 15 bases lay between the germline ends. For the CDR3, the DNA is TGTGCCAGCAGAAATACAGGGCCCCTCACTGAAGCTTTCTTT. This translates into CASRNTGPLTEAFF.

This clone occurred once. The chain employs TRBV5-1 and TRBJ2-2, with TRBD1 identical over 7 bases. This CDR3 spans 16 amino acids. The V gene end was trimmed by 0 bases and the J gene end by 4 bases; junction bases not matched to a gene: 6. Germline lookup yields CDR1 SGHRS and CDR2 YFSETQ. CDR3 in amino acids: CASSLVQGVTTGELFF. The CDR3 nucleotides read TGCGCCAGCAGCTTGGTTCAGGGGGTGACCACCGGGGAGCTGTTTTTT.

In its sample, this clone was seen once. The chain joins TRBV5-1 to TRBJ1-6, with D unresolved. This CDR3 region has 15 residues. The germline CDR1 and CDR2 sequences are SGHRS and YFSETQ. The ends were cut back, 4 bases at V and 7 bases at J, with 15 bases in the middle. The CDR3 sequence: CASSPGGIRNSPLHF. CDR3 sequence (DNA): TGCGCCAGCAGCCCGGGCGGGATTCGGAATTCACCCCTCCACTTT. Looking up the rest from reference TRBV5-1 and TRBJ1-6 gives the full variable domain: KAGVTQTPRYLIKTRGQQVTLSCSPISGHRSVSWYQQTPGQGLQFLFEYFSETQRNKGNFPGRFSGRQFSNSRSEMNVSTLELGDSALYLCASSPGGIRNSPLHFGNGTRLTVT.